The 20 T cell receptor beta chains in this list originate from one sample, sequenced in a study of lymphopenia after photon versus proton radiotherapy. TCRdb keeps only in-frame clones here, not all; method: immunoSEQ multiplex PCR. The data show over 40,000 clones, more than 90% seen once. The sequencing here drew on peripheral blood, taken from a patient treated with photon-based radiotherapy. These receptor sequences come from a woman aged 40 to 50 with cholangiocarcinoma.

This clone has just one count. The CDR3 loop is CASRTLTEGTTAFF. The CDR3 DNA follows: TGTGCCAGCAGAACACTGACAGAGGGTACAACAGCTTTCTTT. The V call is TRBV6-1, the J call TRBJ1-1, with D maybe TRBD1 (5 bases). The CDR3 runs to 14 residues. Trimming stripped 6 bases from V and 10 bases from J, with 21 bases between. Per germline, CDR1 MNHNS and CDR2 SASEGT.

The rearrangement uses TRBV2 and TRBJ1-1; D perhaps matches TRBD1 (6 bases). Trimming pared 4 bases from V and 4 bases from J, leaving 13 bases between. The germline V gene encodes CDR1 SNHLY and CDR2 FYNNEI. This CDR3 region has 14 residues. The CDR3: CASSATGTGTEAFF. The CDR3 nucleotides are TGTGCCAGCAGTGCTACAGGGACGGGCACTGAAGCTTTCTTT.

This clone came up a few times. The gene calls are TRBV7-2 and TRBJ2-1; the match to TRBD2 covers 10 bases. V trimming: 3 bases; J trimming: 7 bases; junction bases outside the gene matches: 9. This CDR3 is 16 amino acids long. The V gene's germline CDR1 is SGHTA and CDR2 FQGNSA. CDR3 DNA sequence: TGTGCCAGCAGCTTTTCTCCAGCGGGGGGGCATAATGAGCAGTTCTTC. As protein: CASSFSPAGGHNEQFF.

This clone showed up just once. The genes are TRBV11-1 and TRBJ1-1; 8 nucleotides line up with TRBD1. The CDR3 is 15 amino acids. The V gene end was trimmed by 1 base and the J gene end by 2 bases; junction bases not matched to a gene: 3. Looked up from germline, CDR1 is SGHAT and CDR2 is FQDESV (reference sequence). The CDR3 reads CASSLEGTGNTEAFF. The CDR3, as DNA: TGTGCCAGCAGCTTAGAGGGGACAGGAAACACTGAAGCTTTCTTT. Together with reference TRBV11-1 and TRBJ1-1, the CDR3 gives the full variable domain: EAEVAQSPRYKITEKSQAVAFWCDPISGHATLYWYRQILGQGPELLVQFQDESVVDDSQLPKDRFSAERLKGVDSTLKIQPAELGDSAMYLCASSLEGTGNTEAFFGQGTRLTVV.

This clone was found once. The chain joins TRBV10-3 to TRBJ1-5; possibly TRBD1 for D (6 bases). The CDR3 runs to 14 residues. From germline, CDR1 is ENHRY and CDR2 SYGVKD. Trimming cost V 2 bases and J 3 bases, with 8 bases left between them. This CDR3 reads CAISERQDNQPQHF. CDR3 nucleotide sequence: TGTGCCATCAGTGAGAGACAGGACAATCAGCCCCAGCATTTT.

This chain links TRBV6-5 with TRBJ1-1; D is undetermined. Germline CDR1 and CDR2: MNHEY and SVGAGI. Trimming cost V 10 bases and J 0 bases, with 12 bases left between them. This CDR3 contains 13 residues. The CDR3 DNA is TGTGCCACCGCTAAGGCTTTGAACACTGAAGCTTTCTTT. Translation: CATAKALNTEAFF.

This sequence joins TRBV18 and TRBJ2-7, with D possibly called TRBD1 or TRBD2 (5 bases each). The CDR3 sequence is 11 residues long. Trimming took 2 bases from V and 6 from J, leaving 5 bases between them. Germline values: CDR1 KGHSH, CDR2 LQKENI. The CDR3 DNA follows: TGTGCCAGCTCACCAGGGACCGAGCAGTACTTC. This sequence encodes CASSPGTEQYF.

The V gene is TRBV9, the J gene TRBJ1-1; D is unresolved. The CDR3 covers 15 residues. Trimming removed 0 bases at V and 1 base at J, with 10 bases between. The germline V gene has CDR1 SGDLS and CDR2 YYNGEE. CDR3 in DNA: TGTGCCAGCAGCGTAGGGCCCTCAGGGAACACTGAAGCTTTCTTT. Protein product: CASSVGPSGNTEAFF.

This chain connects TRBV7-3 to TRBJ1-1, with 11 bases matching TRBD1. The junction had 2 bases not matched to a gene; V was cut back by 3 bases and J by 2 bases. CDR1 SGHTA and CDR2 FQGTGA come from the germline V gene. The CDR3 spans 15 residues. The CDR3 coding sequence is TGTGCCAGCAGCTTGGACAGGGGGCGAAACACTGAAGCTTTCTTT. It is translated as CASSLDRGRNTEAFF.

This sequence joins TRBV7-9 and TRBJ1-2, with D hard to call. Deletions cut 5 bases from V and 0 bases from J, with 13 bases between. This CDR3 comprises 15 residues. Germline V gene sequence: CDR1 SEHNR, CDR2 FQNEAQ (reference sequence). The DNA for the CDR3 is TGTGCCAGCAGCCAACTTAGGATGCCTAACTATGGCTACACCTTC. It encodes CASSQLRMPNYGYTF.

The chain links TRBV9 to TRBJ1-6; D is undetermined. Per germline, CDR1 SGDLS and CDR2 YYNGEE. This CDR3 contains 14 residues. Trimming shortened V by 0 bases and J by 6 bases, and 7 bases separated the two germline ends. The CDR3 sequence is CASSVDGSNSPLHF. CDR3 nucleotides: TGTGCCAGCAGCGTAGACGGATCTAATTCACCCCTCCACTTT.

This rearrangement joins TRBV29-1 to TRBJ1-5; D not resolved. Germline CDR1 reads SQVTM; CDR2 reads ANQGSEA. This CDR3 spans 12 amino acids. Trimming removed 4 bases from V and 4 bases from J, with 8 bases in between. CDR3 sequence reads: CSVGRENQPQHF. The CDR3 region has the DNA TGCAGCGTTGGACGGGAGAATCAGCCCCAGCATTTT.

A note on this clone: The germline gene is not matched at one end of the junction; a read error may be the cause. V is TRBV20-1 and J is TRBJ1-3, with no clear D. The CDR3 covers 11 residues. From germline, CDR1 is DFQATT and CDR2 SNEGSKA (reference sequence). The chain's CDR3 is CSARGGNTIYF. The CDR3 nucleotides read TGCAGTGCCAGAGGGGGAAACACCATATATTTT.

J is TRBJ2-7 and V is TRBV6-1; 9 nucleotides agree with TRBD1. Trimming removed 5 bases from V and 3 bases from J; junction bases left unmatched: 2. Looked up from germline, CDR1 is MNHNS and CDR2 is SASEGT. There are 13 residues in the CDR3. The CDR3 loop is CASSLDRGYEQYF. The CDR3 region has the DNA TGTGCCAGCAGTCTGGACAGGGGCTACGAGCAGTACTTC.

The CDR3 nucleotides read TGTGCCAGCACTGGTAGGGCTAACACTGAAGCTTTCTTT. It encodes CASTGRANTEAFF. The chain has TRBV2 and TRBJ1-1; D gene uncertain. Germline CDR1 reads SNHLY; CDR2 reads FYNNEI. CDR3 length: 13 amino acids. V shed 7 bases and J shed 2 bases, with 11 bases lying between them.

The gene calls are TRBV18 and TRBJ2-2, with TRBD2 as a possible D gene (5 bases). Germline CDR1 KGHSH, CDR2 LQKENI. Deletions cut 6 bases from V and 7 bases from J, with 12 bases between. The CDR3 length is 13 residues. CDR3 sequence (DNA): TGTGCCAGCTCGCCGGACTCAAGCGGGGAGCTGTTTTTT. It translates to CASSPDSSGELFF.

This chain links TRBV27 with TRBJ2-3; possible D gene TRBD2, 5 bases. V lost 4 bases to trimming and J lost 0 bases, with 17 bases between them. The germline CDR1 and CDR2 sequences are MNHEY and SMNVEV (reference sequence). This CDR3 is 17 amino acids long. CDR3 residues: CASSSRDTRESTDTQYF. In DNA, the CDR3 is TGTGCCAGCAGTTCCCGTGACACTAGGGAAAGCACAGATACGCAGTATTTT.

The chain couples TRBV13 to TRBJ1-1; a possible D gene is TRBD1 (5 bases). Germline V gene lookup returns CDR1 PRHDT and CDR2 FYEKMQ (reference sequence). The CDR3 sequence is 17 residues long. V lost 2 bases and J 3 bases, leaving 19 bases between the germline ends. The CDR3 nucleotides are TGTGCCAGCAGCTTACTCCCCGGGGCAGGGTATGACACTGAAGCTTTCTTT. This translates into CASSLLPGAGYDTEAFF.

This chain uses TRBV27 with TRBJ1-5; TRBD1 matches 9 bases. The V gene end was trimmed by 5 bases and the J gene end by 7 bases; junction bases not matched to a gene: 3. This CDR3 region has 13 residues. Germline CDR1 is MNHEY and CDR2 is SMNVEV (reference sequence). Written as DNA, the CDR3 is TGTGCCAGCAGTGGGACAGGGTTACAGCCCCAGCATTTT. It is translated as CASSGTGLQPQHF.

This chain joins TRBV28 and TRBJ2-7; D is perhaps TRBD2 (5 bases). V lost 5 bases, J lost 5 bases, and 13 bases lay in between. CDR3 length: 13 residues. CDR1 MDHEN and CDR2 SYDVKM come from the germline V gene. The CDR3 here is CASSQRAENEQYF. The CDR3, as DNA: TGTGCCAGCAGTCAGAGGGCGGAAAACGAGCAGTACTTC.